These T cell receptor beta chains were read from a single sample in a study of shared clonotypes between healthy human individuals. TCRdb keeps only in-frame clones here, not all; method: immunoSEQ multiplex PCR. This table holds hundreds of thousands of clones, roughly 95% found once. Sequencing used naive CD8+ T cells sorted from blood. The receptor set was obtained from a woman between 25 and 40 years old in good health. Each CDR3 is given with its conserved first and last residue. A D gene is named only where the DNA matches it firmly. Not all rows give a size; the values are once, few, many and, for expanded clones, a class.

D	size	V	J	CDR3	DNA
NA	NA	TRBV4-2	TRBJ1-2	CASSKDGGYTF	TGTGCCAGCAGCAAAGACGGCGGCTACACCTTC
NA	NA	TRBV19	TRBJ2-1	CASGDWDNEQFF	TGTGCCAGTGGGGACTGGGACAATGAGCAGTTCTTC
NA	NA	TRBV21-1	TRBJ1-4	CASSKGDRSTNEKLFF	TGTGCCAGCAGCAAAGGGGACCGATCAACTAATGAAAAACTGTTTTTT
NA	NA	TRBV14	TRBJ2-7	CASSQDLWPTYEQYF	TGTGCCAGCAGCCAAGATTTATGGCCTACCTACGAGCAGTACTTC
NA	NA	TRBV7-6	TRBJ2-7	CASSVPGRYEQYF	TGTGCCAGCAGCGTCCCCGGGCGCTACGAGCAGTACTTC
TRBD2	NA	TRBV9	TRBJ2-2	CASSVVASGSGTGELFF	TGTGCCAGCAGCGTAGTGGCTAGCGGGAGTGGGACCGGGGAGCTGTTTTTT
NA	NA	TRBV28	TRBJ2-1	CASSPSGLEQFF	TGTGCCAGCAGTCCAAGCGGACTTGAGCAGTTCTTC
TRBD2	NA	TRBV7-7	TRBJ2-5	CASSEDPSGGAQETQYF	TGTGCCAGCAGCGAAGATCCTAGCGGAGGGGCCCAAGAGACCCAGTACTTC
NA	once	TRBV27	TRBJ2-7	CASKKWAQEGYEQYF	TGTGCCAGCAAGAAGTGGGCCCAGGAGGGCTACGAGCAGTACTTC
NA	NA	TRBV2	TRBJ2-1	CASRGSDRPLSEQFF	TGTGCCAGCAGAGGTAGCGACAGGCCCCTTTCGGAGCAGTTCTTC
NA	NA	TRBV15	TRBJ2-7	CATSSDSGIEQYF	TGTGCCACCAGCAGTGATTCTGGGATCGAGCAGTACTTC
TRBD1	once	TRBV5-6	TRBJ1-1	CASSLVRGEAFF	TGTGCCAGCAGCTTGGTCAGGGGGGAAGCTTTCTTT
TRBD2	NA	TRBV29-1	TRBJ2-7	CSVEAGEGYEQYF	TGCAGCGTTGAAGCTGGGGAGGGCTACGAGCAGTACTTC
TRBD2	NA	TRBV6-5	TRBJ2-2	CASSYGLADTGELFF	TGTGCCAGCAGTTACGGGCTAGCGGACACCGGGGAGCTGTTTTTT
TRBD1	NA	TRBV7-9	TRBJ2-2	CASSPGGTGNTGELFF	TGTGCCAGCAGCCCAGGAGGGACAGGAAACACCGGGGAGCTGTTTTTT
NA	NA	TRBV5-6	TRBJ1-2	CASSFNSGLHYTF	TGTGCCAGCAGCTTTAACTCAGGCCTTCACTACACCTTC
TRBD1	NA	TRBV9	TRBJ2-7	CASSMTGGFNEQYF	TGTGCCAGCAGTATGACAGGGGGCTTCAACGAGCAGTACTTC
NA	NA	TRBV13	TRBJ2-1	CASSLGAVEQFF	TGTGCCAGCAGCTTAGGCGCAGTTGAGCAGTTCTTC
NA	NA	TRBV27	TRBJ2-5	CASSSSGLAETQYF	TGTGCCAGCAGTTCATCGGGGCTAGCAGAGACCCAGTACTTC
NA	NA	TRBV19	TRBJ2-7	CASSPRSTYEQYF	TGTGCCAGTAGTCCCAGGTCGACCTACGAGCAGTACTTC
NA	NA	TRBV4-1	TRBJ2-2	CASSQDRLKNTGELFF	TGCGCCAGCAGCCAAGATCGCCTCAAGAACACCGGGGAGCTGTTTTTT
NA	NA	TRBV5-8	TRBJ1-4	CASSHPGGETNEKLFF	TGTGCCAGCAGTCATCCGGGGGGAGAGACTAATGAAAAACTGTTTTTT
TRBD1	NA	TRBV10-3	TRBJ2-1	CAISEPGQGLREQFF	TGTGCCATCAGTGAACCGGGACAGGGGCTACGGGAGCAGTTCTTC
NA	NA	TRBV28	TRBJ1-1	CASSLWGGMNTEAFF	TGTGCCAGCAGTTTATGGGGGGGGATGAACACTGAAGCTTTCTTT
NA	NA	TRBV6-1	TRBJ2-2	CLSEYTGELFF	TGTCTCTCAGAATACACCGGGGAGCTGTTTTTT
NA	NA	TRBV2	TRBJ1-5	CASSDWANHQPQHF	TGTGCCAGCAGTGATTGGGCAAACCATCAGCCCCAGCATTTT
TRBD2	NA	TRBV28	TRBJ2-5	CASSLRGGETQYF	TGTGCCAGCAGTTTACGGGGGGGAGAGACCCAGTACTTC
NA	NA	TRBV28	TRBJ1-1	CAARPSDGENTEAFF	TGTGCCGCAAGACCTTCAGACGGGGAGAACACTGAAGCTTTCTTT
NA	NA	TRBV4-1	TRBJ2-5	CASSQEGASAYQETQYF	TGCGCCAGCAGCCAAGAAGGGGCGTCAGCGTACCAAGAGACCCAGTACTTC
TRBD1	NA	TRBV14	TRBJ2-5	CASSQGMGQGARETQYF	TGTGCCAGCAGCCAAGGGATGGGACAGGGGGCGCGGGAGACCCAGTACTTC
TRBD2	NA	TRBV28	TRBJ2-1	CASSFLAGLKTYNEQFF	TGTGCCAGCAGTTTCCTAGCGGGATTGAAGACCTACAATGAGCAGTTCTTC
TRBD2	NA	TRBV27	TRBJ2-1	CASSKGLAGVEQFF	TGTGCCAGCAGTAAAGGACTAGCGGGAGTTGAGCAGTTCTTC
NA	NA	TRBV27	TRBJ2-7	CASSKGAGSGSYEQYF	TGTGCCAGCAGTAAAGGGGCGGGATCGGGGTCCTACGAGCAGTACTTC
NA	once	TRBV7-2	TRBJ1-1	CASSPGANTEAFF	TGTGCCAGCAGCCCTGGGGCGAACACTGAAGCTTTCTTT